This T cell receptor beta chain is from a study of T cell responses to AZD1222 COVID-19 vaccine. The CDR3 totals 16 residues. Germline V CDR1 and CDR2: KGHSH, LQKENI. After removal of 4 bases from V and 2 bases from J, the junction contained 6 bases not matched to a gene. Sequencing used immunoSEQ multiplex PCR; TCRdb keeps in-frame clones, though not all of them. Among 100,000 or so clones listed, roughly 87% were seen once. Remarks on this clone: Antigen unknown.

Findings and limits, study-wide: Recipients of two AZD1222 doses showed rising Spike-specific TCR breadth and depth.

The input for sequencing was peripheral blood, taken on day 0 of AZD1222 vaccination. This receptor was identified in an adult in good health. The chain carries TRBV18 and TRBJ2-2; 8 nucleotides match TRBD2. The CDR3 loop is CASSRPGGPNTGELFF. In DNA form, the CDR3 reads TGTGCCAGCTCACGACCGGGAGGGCCCAACACCGGGGAGCTGTTTTTT.